The 2 T cell receptor beta chains given below trace back to one sample, sequenced in a study of blood T cell repertoires in COVID-19. TCRdb keeps only in-frame clones here, not all; method: immunoSEQ multiplex PCR. The table shows 30,000 to 35,000 clones, with approximately 80% occurring only once. The material sequenced was peripheral blood. The receptor source for this set is an elderly man with acute or convalescent COVID-19.

The chain is built from TRBV9 and TRBJ2-5, with 8 bases lining up with TRBD2. This CDR3 region has 15 residues. Per germline, CDR1 SGDLS and CDR2 YYNGEE. The J segment lost 4 bases and the V segment lost 2 bases, leaving 7 bases of the junction unmatched. CDR3 protein: CASSVASGPGETQYF. For the CDR3, the DNA is TGTGCCAGCAGCGTGGCTAGCGGGCCGGGAGAGACCCAGTACTTC.

The CDR3 here is CASSFLGDTEAFF. The CDR3 DNA sequence: TGTGCCAGCAGCTTTCTCGGGGACACTGAAGCTTTCTTT. This sequence joins TRBV7-9 and TRBJ1-1, with D hard to call. CDR1 SEHNR and CDR2 FQNEAQ come from the germline V gene (reference sequence). The CDR3 length is 13 residues. V was shortened by 3 bases and J by 3 bases, with 8 bases between the two germline ends. The full variable domain, in which reference TRBV7-9 and TRBJ1-1 provide the parts outside the CDR3, is DTGVSQNPRHKITKRGQNVTFRCDPISEHNRLYWYRQTLGQGPEFLTYFQNEAQLEKSRLLSDRFSAERPKGSFSTLEIQRTEQGDSAMYLCASSFLGDTEAFFGQGTRLTVV.